Each of the 6 T cell receptor beta chains below was sequenced from the same sample in a study of blood T cell repertoires in COVID-19. Sequenced by immunoSEQ multiplex PCR; TCRdb stores in-frame clones only, minus some. The sample consists of a few hundred thousand clones, under 90% of them appearing once. The specimen sequenced was PBMCs or T cells enriched from blood (not recorded which). These receptors all stem from a woman in her forties or fifties who had been exposed to COVID-19.

CDR3 amino acids: CASLPYLGSYETGGNSPLHF. The DNA of the CDR3 is TGCGCCAGCCTACCCTATCTCGGGTCTTATGAGACAGGGGGTAATTCACCCCTCCACTTT. This chain links TRBV5-1 with TRBJ1-6; 9 nucleotides match TRBD1. This CDR3 is built from 20 residues. J gave up 6 bases and V 7 bases, and 23 bases lay outside the gene matches. The V gene's germline CDR1 is SGHRS and CDR2 YFSETQ.

The sample holds a few counts of this clone. The gene calls are TRBV27 and TRBJ1-1, with 8 bases that match TRBD1. The CDR3 spans 15 residues. After removal of 4 bases from V and 3 bases from J, the junction contained 7 bases not matched to a gene. Germline CDR1 is MNHEY and CDR2 is SMNVEV (reference sequence). The CDR3 DNA is TGTGCCAGCAGTTCTCAGGGGGCGGGGGACACTGAAGCTTTCTTT. It codes for CASSSQGAGDTEAFF.

This rearrangement joins TRBV23-1 to TRBJ1-2; the D gene is possibly TRBD1 (6 bases). TRBV23-1 is sorted into the ORF group, with uncertain function. Trimming pared 1 base from V and 7 bases from J, leaving 19 bases between. The CDR3 totals 16 residues. The CDR3 is CASSQFNIQGPRGYTF. In DNA form, the CDR3 reads TGCGCCAGCAGTCAATTTAATATACAGGGCCCCCGTGGCTACACCTTC.

The chain carries TRBV15 and TRBJ2-7, with 8 bases lining up with TRBD1. After removal of 8 bases from V and 4 bases from J, the junction contained 10 bases not matched to a gene. Germline assignment: CDR1 LNHNV and CDR2 YYDKDF (reference sequence). The CDR3 extends over 14 amino acids. CDR3 protein: CATSGPQGAYEQYF. CDR3 coding DNA: TGTGCCACCTCGGGGCCTCAGGGGGCTTACGAGCAGTACTTC.

V is TRBV4-1 and J is TRBJ2-3; 9 positions agree with TRBD2. Germline CDR1 reads MGHRA; CDR2 reads YSYEKL. The CDR3 has 15 residues. The J segment lost 5 bases and the V segment lost 1 base, leaving 4 bases of the junction unmatched. DNA for the CDR3: TGCGCCAGCAGCCAAGGCGCGGGGGGGGGAGATACGCAGTATTTT. Its protein is CASSQGAGGGDTQYF.

CDR3 DNA: TGTGCCAGCAGCTTGGGTCAGGCGAGCAATCAGCCCCAGCATTTT. It translates to CASSLGQASNQPQHF. The chain employs TRBV7-9 and TRBJ1-5; no clear D gene. The CDR3 sequence is 15 residues long. V lost 3 bases to trimming and J lost 1 base, with 10 bases between them. Germline-derived CDR1 and CDR2 are SEHNR and FQNEAQ (reference sequence).